These 8 T cell receptor beta chains came from one sample sequenced in a study of cytomegalovirus exposure and HLA in healthy donors. Assay used: immunoSEQ multiplex PCR; TCRdb lists only in-frame clones, some missing. The data show 100,000 to 150,000 clones, with around 88% seen just once and approximately 2% held by the top ten. The source material was PBMCs. Every receptor here comes from a young man in good health and CMV-seronegative.

This clone is a singleton in its sample. This rearrangement joins TRBV7-6 to TRBJ1-1; D gene ambiguous. Germline V gene lookup returns CDR1 SGHVS and CDR2 FNYEAQ. V was cut by 5 bases and J by 1 base, with 14 bases left in between. The CDR3 runs to 15 residues. The CDR3 region has the DNA TGTGCCAGCAGCGCCGGGGTACGTCGGAACACTGAAGCTTTCTTT. This gives the protein CASSAGVRRNTEAFF.

This clone has a single count. The chain combines TRBV30 with TRBJ1-2, with D perhaps TRBD1 (5 bases). Germline V gene sequence: CDR1 GTSNPN, CDR2 SVGIG (reference sequence). The CDR3 loop spans 15 amino acids. V lost 4 bases to trimming and J lost 8 bases, with 23 bases between them. The CDR3 sequence is CAWTRPGGTFWGYTF. The CDR3 coding sequence is TGTGCCTGGACTCGACCGGGGGGGACGTTTTGGGGCTACACCTTC.

This clone was detected once. The rearrangement uses TRBV7-8 and TRBJ1-2; no definite D call. V lost 1 base, J lost 6 bases, and 6 bases lay in between. The germline V gene encodes CDR1 SGHVS and CDR2 FQNEAQ. This CDR3 is built from 12 residues. The CDR3 coding sequence is TGTGCCAGCAGCTTAGTGGGCGATGGCTACACCTTC. Residues: CASSLVGDGYTF.

The chain recombines TRBV19 with TRBJ2-3, with D possibly matching TRBD2 (6 bases). Deletions cut 4 bases from V and 1 base from J, with 15 bases between. This CDR3 region has 16 residues. The germline V gene encodes CDR1 LNHDA and CDR2 SQIVND (reference sequence). In DNA form, the CDR3 reads TGTGCCAGTAGTAACCGCCTGGGACTCCGCACAGATACGCAGTATTTT. Protein sequence: CASSNRLGLRTDTQYF.

This rearrangement joins TRBV9 to TRBJ1-3; D may be TRBD1 (6 bases). Deletions cut 0 bases from V and 0 bases from J, with 16 bases between. Per germline, CDR1 SGDLS and CDR2 YYNGEE. This CDR3 contains 18 residues. CDR3 residues: CASSVGGPGQISGNTIYF. The CDR3 nucleotides read TGTGCCAGCAGCGTAGGGGGCCCGGGACAAATCTCTGGAAACACCATATATTTT.

V usage is TRBV25-1 and J usage is TRBJ2-7; TRBD1 agrees at 10 bases. There are 14 residues in the CDR3. The V and J ends lost 10 bases and 4 bases, in that order; junction bases with no gene match: 10. Germline values: CDR1 MGHDK, CDR2 SYGVNS. Written as DNA, the CDR3 is TGTGCCACCAAACGACAGGGGGCGAAATACGAGCAGTACTTC. It yields the protein CATKRQGAKYEQYF.

In this sample, this clone turned up once. The chain joins TRBV5-4 to TRBJ2-1; 8 positions agree with TRBD2. This CDR3 spans 14 amino acids. With V trimmed by 2 bases and J by 9 bases, 7 bases remained unmatched. Germline V gives CDR1 SGHNT, CDR2 YYREEE (reference sequence). The CDR3 is CASSLPGRAPEQFF. The CDR3 DNA sequence: TGTGCCAGCAGCTTACCCGGGAGGGCCCCTGAGCAGTTCTTC.

The chain employs TRBV25-1 and TRBJ2-5, with D possibly being TRBD1 (6 bases). Looked up from germline, CDR1 is MGHDK and CDR2 is SYGVNS. V lost 3 bases, J lost 2 bases, and 13 bases lay in between. The CDR3 is 15 residues long. DNA of the CDR3: TGTGCCAGCAGTGAGGACAGTAGGATACAAGAGACCCAGTACTTC. This codes for CASSEDSRIQETQYF. Drawing the rest from reference TRBV25-1 and TRBJ2-5, the complete variable domain is EADIYQTPRYLVIGTGKKITLECSQTMGHDKMYWYQQDPGMELHLIHYSYGVNSTEKGDLSSESTVSRIRTEHFPLTLESARPSHTSQYLCASSEDSRIQETQYFGPGTRLLVL.